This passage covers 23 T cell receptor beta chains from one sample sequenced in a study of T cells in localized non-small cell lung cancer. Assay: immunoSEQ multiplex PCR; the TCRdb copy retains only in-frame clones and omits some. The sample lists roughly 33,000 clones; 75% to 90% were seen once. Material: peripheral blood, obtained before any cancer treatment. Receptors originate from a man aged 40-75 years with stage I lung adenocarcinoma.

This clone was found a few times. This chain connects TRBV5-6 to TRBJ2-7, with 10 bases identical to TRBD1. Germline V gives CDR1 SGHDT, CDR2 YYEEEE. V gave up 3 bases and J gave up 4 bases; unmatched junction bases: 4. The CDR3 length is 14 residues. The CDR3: CASSWGTGVYEQYF. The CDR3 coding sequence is TGTGCCAGCAGCTGGGGGACAGGGGTATACGAGCAGTACTTC. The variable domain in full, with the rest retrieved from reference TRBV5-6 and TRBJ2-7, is DAGVTQSPTHLIKTRGQQVTLRCSPKSGHDTVSWYQQALGQGPQFIFQYYEEEERQRGNFPDRFSGHQFPNYSSELNVNALLLGDSALYLCASSWGTGVYEQYFGPGTRLTVT.

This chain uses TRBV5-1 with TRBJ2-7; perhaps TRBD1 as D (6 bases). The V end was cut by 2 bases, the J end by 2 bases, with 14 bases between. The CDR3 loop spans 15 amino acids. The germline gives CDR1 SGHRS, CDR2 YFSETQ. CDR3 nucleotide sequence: TGCGCCAGCAGCTTAACCGTTGGACAGACCTACGAGCAGTACTTC. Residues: CASSLTVGQTYEQYF.

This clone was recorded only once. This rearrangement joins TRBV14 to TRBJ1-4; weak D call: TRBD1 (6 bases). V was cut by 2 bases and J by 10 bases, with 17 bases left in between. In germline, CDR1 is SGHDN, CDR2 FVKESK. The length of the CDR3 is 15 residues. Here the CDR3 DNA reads TGTGCCAGCAGCCAACGGAGGGGGGCCGAGGGAAAACTGTTTTTT. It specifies CASSQRRGAEGKLFF.

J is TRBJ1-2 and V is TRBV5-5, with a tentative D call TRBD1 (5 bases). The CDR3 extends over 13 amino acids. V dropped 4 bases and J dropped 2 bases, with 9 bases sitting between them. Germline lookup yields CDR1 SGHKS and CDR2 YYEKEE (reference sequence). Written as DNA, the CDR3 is TGTGCCAGCAGCCAGACAGTAAACTATGGCTACACCTTC. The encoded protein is CASSQTVNYGYTF.

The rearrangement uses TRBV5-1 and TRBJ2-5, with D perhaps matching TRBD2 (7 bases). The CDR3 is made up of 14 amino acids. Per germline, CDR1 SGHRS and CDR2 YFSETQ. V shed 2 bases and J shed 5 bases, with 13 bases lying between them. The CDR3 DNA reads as TGCGCCAGCAGCTTTCGGGGGGCGAGTGAGACCCAGTACTTC. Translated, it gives CASSFRGASETQYF.

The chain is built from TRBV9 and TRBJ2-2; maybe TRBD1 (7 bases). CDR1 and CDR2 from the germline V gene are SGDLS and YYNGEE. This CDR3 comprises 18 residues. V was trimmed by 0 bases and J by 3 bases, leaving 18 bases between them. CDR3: CASSVALSRGDYTGELFF. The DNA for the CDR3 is TGTGCCAGCAGCGTAGCTCTCAGCAGGGGGGATTACACCGGGGAGCTGTTTTTT.

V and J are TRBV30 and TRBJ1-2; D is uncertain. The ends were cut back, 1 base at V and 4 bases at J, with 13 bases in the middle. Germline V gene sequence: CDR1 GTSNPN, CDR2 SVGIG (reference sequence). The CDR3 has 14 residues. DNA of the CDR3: TGTGCCTGGAGTGGGTCCGCAGGCATCTATGGCTACACCTTC. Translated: CAWSGSAGIYGYTF.

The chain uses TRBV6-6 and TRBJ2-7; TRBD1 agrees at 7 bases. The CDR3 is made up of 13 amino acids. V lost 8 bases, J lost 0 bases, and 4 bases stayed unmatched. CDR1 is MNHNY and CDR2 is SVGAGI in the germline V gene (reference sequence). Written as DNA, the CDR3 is TGTGCCAGCCGACAGGGTCTCTCCTACGAGCAGTACTTC. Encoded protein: CASRQGLSYEQYF.

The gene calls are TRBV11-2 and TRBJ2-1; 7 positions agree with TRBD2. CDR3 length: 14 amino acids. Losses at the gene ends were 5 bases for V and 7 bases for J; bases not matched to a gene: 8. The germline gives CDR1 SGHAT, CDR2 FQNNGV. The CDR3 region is CASSPPGRANEQFF. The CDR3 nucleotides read TGTGCCAGCAGCCCCCCGGGGAGGGCTAATGAGCAGTTCTTC.

CDR3 nucleotides: TGCGCCAGCAGCCGCCCGGGAGCAGAGACCCAGTACTTC. Protein: CASSRPGAETQYF. The rearrangement joins TRBV4-1 to TRBJ2-5; D is perhaps TRBD2 (6 bases). V lost 4 bases to trimming and J lost 4 bases, with 10 bases between them. CDR3 length equals 13 residues. CDR1 MGHRA and CDR2 YSYEKL come from the germline V gene.

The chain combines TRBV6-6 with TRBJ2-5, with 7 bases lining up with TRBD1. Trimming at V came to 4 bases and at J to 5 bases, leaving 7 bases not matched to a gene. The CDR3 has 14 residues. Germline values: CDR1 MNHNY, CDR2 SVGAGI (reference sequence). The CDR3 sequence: CASSSPTGRETQYF. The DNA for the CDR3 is TGTGCCAGCAGTTCCCCGACAGGGCGGGAGACCCAGTACTTC.

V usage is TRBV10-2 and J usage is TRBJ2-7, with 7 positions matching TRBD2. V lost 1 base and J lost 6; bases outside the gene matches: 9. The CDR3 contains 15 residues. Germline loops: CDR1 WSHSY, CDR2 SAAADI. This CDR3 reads CASSEYGGGPGEQYF. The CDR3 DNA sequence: TGCGCCAGCAGTGAGTATGGCGGGGGTCCCGGCGAGCAGTACTTC.

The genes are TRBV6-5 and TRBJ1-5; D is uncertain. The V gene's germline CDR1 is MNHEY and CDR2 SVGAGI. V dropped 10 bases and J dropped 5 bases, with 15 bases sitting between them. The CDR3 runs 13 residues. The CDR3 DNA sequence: TGTGCCACAGCAGATGCGTGGGATCAGCCCCAGCATTTT. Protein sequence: CATADAWDQPQHF.

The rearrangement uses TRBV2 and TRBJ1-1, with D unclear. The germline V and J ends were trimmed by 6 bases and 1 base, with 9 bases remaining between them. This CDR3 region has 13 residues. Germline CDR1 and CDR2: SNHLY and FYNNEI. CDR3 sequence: CASRARQNTEAFF. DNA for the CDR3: TGTGCCAGCAGGGCCCGACAGAACACTGAAGCTTTCTTT.

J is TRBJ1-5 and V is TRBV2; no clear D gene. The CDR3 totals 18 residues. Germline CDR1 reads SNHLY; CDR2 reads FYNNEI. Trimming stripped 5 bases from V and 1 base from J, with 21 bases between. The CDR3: CASSTAPDTYESNQPQHF. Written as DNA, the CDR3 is TGTGCCAGCAGTACGGCTCCCGACACCTACGAAAGCAATCAGCCCCAGCATTTT.

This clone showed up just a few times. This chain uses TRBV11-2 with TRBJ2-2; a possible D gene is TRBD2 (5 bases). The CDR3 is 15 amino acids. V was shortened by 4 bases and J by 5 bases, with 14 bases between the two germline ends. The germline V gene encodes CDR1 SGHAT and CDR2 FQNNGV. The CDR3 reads CASSSGRLRTGELFF. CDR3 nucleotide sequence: TGTGCCAGCAGCTCGGGAAGGCTTCGAACCGGGGAGCTGTTTTTT.

The CDR3 coding sequence is TGTGCCAGTAGTATCAGCGGGGGACAGGGGCCGTACGAGCAGTACTTC. Residues: CASSISGGQGPYEQYF. The rearrangement uses TRBV19 and TRBJ2-7, with 10 bases matching TRBD1. Germline loops: CDR1 LNHDA, CDR2 SQIVND (reference sequence). The CDR3 sequence is 16 residues long. J gave up 4 bases and V 3 bases, and 9 bases lay outside the gene matches.

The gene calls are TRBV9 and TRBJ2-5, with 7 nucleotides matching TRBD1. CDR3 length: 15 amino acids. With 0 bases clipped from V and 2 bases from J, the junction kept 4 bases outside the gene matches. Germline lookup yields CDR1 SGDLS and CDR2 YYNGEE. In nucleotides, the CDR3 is TGTGCCAGCAGCGTAGCTCCGACAGGGCAAGAGACCCAGTACTTC. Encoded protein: CASSVAPTGQETQYF.

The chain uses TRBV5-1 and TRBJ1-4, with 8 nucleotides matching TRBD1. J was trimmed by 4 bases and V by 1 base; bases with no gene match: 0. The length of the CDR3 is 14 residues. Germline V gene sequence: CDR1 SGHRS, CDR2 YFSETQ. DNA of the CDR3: TGCGCCAGCAGCTTGACAGGGGGTAATGAAAAACTGTTTTTT. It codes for CASSLTGGNEKLFF.

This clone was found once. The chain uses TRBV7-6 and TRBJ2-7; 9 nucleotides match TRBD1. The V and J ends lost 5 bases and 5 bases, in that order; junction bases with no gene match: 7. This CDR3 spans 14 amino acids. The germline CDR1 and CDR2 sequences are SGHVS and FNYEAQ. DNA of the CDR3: TGTGCCAGCAGCCTCGGACAGGGGATACACGAGCAGTACTTC. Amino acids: CASSLGQGIHEQYF.

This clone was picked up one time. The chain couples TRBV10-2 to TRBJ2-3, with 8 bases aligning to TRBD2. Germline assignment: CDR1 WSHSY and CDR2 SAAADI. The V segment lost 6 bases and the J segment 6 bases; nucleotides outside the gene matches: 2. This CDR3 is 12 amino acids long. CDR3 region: CASSGGADTQYF. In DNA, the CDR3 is TGCGCCAGCAGCGGGGGGGCGGATACGCAGTATTTT.

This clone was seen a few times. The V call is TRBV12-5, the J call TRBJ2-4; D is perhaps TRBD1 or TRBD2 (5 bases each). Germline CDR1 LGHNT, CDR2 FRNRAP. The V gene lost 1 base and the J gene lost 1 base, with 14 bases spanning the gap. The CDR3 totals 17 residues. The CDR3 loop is CASGLAGTTAAKNIQYF. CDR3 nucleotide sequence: TGTGCTAGTGGTTTGGCAGGGACCACCGCGGCCAAAAACATTCAGTACTTC.

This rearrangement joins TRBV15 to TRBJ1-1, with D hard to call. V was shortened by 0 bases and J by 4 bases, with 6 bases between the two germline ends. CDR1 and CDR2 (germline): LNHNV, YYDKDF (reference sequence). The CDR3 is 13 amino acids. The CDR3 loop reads CATSRDPRTEAFF. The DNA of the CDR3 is TGTGCCACCAGCAGAGATCCCCGCACTGAAGCTTTCTTT.